This T cell receptor (beta chain) was retrieved from a study of control samples from healthy donors and cancer patients. The protocol was immunoSEQ multiplex PCR, while the TCRdb copy is restricted to in-frame clones and leaves out a portion. The sample holds approximately 90,000 clones, about 88% seen once. The germline CDR1 and CDR2 sequences are SGHNT and YYREEE (reference sequence). Trimming pared 0 bases from V and 2 bases from J, leaving 7 bases between. This CDR3 has 14 residues. Sequencing input: blood. The TCR comes from a woman in her seventies in good health. The J gene is TRBJ2-3, the V gene TRBV5-4; D remains ambiguous. The CDR3 sequence: CASSLGLYTDTQYF. CDR3 bases: TGTGCCAGCAGCTTGGGACTCTACACAGATACGCAGTATTTT.